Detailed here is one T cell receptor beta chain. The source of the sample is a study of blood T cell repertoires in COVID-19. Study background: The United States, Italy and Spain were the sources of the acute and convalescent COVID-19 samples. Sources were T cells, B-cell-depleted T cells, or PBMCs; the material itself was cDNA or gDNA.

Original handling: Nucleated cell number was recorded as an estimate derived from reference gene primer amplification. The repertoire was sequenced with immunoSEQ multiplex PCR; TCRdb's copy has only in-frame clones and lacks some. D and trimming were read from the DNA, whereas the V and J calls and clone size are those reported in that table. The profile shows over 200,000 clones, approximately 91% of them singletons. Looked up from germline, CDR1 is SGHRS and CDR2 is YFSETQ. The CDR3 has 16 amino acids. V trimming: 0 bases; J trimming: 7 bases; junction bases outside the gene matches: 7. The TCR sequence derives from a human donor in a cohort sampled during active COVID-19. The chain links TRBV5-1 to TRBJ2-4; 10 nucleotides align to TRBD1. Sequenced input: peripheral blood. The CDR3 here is CASSLGPGTGANIQYF. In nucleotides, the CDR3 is TGCGCCAGCAGCTTGGGTCCCGGGACAGGGGCGAACATTCAGTACTTC.